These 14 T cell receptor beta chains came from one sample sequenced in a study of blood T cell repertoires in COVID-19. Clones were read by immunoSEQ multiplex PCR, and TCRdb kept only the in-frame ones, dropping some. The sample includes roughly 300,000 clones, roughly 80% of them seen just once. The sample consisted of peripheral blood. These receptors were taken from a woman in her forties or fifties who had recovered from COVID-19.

This chain's CDR3 is CASSLQTRHSSGNTIYF. In DNA form, the CDR3 reads TGTGCCAGCAGCCTGCAAACCAGGCACAGCTCTGGAAACACCATATATTTT. This chain joins TRBV7-2 and TRBJ1-3; D uncertain. Germline V gene sequence: CDR1 SGHTA, CDR2 FQGNSA. Trimming removed 5 bases from V and 0 bases from J, with 17 bases in between. The CDR3 is 17 amino acids.

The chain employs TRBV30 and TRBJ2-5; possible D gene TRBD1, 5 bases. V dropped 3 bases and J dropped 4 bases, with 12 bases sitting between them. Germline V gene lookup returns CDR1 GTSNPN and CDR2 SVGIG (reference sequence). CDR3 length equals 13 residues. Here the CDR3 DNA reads TGTGCCTGGAGCTGGACACCCGGAGAGACCCAGTACTTC. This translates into CAWSWTPGETQYF. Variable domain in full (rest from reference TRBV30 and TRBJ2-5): SQTIHQWPATLVQPVGSPLSLECTVEGTSNPNLYWYRQAAGRGLQLLFYSVGIGQISSEVPQNLSASRPQDRQFILSSKKLLLSDSGFYLCAWSWTPGETQYFGPGTRLLVL.

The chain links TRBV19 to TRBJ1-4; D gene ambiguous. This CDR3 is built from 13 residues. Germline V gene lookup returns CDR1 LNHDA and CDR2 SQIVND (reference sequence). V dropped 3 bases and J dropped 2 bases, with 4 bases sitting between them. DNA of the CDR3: TGTGCCAGTAGTATGAGGACTAATGAAAAACTGTTTTTT. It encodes CASSMRTNEKLFF.

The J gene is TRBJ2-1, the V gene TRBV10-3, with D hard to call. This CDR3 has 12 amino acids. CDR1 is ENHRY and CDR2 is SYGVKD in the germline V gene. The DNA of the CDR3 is TGTGCATCAAGCCCCTCCTACAATGAGCAGTTCTTC. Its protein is CASSPSYNEQFF.

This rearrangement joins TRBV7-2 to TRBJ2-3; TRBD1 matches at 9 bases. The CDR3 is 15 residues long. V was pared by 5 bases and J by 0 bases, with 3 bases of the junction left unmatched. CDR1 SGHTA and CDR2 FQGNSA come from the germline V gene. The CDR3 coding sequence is TGTGCCAGCAGCCGTGGACAGGGGAGCACAGATACGCAGTATTTT. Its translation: CASSRGQGSTDTQYF.

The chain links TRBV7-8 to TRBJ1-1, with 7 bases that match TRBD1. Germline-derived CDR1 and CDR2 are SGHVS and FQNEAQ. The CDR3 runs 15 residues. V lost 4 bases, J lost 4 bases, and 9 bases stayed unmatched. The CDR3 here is CASSSRPGGGTEAFF. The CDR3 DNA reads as TGTGCCAGCAGCTCCCGCCCAGGGGGTGGCACTGAAGCTTTCTTT.

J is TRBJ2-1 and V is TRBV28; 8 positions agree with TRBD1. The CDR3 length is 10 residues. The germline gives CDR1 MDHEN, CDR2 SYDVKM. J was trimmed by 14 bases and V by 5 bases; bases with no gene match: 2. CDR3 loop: CASSGQGKFF. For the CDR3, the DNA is TGTGCCAGCAGTGGACAGGGAAAGTTCTTC.

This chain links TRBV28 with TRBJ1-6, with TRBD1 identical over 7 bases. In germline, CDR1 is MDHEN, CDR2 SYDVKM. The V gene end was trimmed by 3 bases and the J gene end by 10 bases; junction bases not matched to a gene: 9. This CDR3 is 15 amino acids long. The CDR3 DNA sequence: TGTGCCAGCAGTTTGTCAGGGGGAGGAGGCTCACCCCTCCACTTT. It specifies CASSLSGGGGSPLHF.

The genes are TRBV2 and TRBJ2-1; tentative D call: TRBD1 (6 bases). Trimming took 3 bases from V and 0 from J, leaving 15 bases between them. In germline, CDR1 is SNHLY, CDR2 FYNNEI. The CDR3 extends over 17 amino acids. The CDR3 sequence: CASSDEQGWVSYNEQFF. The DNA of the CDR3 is TGTGCCAGCAGTGACGAACAGGGATGGGTCTCCTACAATGAGCAGTTCTTC.

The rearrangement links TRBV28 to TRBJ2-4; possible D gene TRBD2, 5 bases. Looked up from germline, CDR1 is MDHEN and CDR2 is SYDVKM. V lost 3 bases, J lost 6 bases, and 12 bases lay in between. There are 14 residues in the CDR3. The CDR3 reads CASSLRAAGNIQYF. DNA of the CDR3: TGTGCCAGCAGTTTGAGGGCCGCAGGAAACATTCAGTACTTC.

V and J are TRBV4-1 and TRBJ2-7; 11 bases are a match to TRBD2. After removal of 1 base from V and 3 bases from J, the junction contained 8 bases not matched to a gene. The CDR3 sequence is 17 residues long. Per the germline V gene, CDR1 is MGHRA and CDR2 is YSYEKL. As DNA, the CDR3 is TGCGCCAGCAGCCAAGTCGGCCTAGCGGGGGGAAACTACGAGCAGTACTTC. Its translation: CASSQVGLAGGNYEQYF.

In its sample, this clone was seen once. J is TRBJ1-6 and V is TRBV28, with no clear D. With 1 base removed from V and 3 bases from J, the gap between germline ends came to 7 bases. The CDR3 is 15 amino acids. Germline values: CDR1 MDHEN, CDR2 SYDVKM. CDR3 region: CASSLSPNYNSPLHF. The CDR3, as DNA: TGTGCCAGCAGTTTATCCCCCAACTATAATTCACCCCTCCACTTT.

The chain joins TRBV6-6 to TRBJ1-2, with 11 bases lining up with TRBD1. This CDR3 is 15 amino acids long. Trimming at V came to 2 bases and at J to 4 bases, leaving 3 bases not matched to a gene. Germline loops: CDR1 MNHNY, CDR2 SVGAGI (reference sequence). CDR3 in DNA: TGTGCCAGCAGTTACCCCGGACAGGGGGCCTATGGCTACACCTTC. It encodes CASSYPGQGAYGYTF.

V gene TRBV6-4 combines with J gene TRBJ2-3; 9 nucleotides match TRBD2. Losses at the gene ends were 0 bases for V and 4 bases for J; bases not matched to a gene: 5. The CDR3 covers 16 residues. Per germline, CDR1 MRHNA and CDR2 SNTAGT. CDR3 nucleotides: TGTGCCAGCAGTGACTCTGCAAGCGGGAGGTCAGATACGCAGTATTTT. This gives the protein CASSDSASGRSDTQYF.